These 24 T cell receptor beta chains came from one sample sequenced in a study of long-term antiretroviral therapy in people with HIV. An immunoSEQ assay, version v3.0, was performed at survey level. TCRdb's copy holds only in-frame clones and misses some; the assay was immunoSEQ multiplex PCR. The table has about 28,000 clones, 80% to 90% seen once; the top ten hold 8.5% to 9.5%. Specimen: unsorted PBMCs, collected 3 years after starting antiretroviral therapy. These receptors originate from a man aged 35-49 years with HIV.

CDR3 in DNA: TGTGCCACCAGCGGACCGAACAGGATTGAAGCTTTCTTT. Encoded protein: CATSGPNRIEAFF. This chain connects TRBV15 to TRBJ1-1, with D perhaps TRBD1 (5 bases). The length of the CDR3 is 13 residues. V lost 5 bases, J lost 7 bases, and 14 bases lay in between. The germline gives CDR1 LNHNV, CDR2 YYDKDF (reference sequence).

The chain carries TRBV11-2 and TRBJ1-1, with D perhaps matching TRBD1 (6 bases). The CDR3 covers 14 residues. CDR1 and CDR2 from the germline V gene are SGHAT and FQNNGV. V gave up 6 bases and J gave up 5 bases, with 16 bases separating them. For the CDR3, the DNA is TGTGCCAGCAGTTTCGAAGGGGGGTTAACTGAAGCTTTCTTT. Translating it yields CASSFEGGLTEAFF.

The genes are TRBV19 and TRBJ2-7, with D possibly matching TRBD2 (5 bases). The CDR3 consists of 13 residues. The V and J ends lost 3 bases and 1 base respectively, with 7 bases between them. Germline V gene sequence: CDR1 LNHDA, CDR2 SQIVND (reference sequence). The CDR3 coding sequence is TGTGCCAGTAGTATGCCGGGGTCCTACGAGCAGTACTTC. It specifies CASSMPGSYEQYF.

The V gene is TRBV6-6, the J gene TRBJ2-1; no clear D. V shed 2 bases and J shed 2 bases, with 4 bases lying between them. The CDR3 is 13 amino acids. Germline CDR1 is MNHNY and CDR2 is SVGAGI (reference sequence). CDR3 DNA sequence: TGTGCCAGCAGTTACGACACCTACAATGAGCAGTTCTTC. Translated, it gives CASSYDTYNEQFF.

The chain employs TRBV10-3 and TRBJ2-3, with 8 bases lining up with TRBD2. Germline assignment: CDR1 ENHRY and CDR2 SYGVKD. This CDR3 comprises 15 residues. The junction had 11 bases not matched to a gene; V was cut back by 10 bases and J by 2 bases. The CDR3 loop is CATVAGGGPTDTQYF. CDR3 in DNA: TGTGCCACCGTGGCCGGGGGGGGACCCACAGATACGCAGTATTTT.

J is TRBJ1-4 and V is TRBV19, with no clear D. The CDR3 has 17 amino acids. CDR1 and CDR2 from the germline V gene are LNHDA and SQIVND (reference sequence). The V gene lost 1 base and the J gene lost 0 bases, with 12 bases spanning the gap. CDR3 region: CASSIGPVSSTNEKLFF. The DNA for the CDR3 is TGTGCCAGTAGTATAGGACCAGTCTCATCAACTAATGAAAAACTGTTTTTT.

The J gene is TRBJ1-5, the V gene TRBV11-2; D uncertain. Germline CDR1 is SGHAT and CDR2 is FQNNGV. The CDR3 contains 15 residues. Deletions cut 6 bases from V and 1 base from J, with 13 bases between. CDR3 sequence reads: CASSNDGASNQPQHF. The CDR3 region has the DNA TGTGCCAGCAGTAATGATGGAGCCAGCAATCAGCCCCAGCATTTT.

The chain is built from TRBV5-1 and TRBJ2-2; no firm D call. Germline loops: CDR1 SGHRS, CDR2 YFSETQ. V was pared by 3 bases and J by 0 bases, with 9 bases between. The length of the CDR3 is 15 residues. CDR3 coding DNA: TGCGCCAGCAGCTGGACGCGGACGAACACCGGGGAGCTGTTTTTT. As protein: CASSWTRTNTGELFF.

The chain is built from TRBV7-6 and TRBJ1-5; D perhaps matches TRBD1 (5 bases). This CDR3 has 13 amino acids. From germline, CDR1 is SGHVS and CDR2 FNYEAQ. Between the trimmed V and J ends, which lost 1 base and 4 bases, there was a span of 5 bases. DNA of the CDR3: TGTGCCAGCAGCTTAGACAGGAATCAGCCCCAGCATTTT. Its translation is CASSLDRNQPQHF.

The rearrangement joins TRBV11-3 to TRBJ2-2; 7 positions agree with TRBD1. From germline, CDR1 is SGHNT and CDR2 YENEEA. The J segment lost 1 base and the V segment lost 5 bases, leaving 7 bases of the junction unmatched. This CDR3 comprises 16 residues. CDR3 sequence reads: CASSNLQGKNTGELFF. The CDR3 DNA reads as TGTGCCAGCAGCAACCTACAGGGGAAGAACACCGGGGAGCTGTTTTTT.

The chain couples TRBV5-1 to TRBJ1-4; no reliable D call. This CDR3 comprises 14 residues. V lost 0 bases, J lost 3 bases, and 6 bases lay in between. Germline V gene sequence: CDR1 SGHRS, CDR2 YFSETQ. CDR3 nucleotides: TGCGCCAGCAGCTTGGGGACGGCTAATGAAAAACTGTTTTTT. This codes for CASSLGTANEKLFF.

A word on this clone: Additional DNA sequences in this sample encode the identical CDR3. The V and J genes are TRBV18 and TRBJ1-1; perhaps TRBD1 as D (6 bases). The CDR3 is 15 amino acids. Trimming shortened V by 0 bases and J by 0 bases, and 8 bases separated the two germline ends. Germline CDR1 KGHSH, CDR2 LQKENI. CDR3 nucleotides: TGTGCCAGCTCACCACCAGGGGGGCTGAACACTGAAGCTTTCTTT. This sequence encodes CASSPPGGLNTEAFF. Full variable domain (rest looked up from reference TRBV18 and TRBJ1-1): NAGVMQNPRHLVRRRGQEARLRCSPMKGHSHVYWYRQLPEEGLKFMVYLQKENIIDESGMPKERFSAEFPKEGPSILRIQQVVRGDSAAYFCASSPPGGLNTEAFFGQGTRLTVV.

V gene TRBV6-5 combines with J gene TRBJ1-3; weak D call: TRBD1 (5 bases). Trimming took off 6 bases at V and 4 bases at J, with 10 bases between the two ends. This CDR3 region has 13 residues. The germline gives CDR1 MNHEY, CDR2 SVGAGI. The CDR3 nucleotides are TGTGCCAGCAGAAAGACAGCCGGAAACACCATATATTTT. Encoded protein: CASRKTAGNTIYF.

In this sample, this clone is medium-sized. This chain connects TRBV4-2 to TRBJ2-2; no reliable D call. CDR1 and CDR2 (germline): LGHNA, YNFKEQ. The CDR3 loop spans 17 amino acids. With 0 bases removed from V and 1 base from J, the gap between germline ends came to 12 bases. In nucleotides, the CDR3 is TGTGCCAGCAGCCAAGATGTTCAGGCTCAGAACACCGGGGAGCTGTTTTTT. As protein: CASSQDVQAQNTGELFF.

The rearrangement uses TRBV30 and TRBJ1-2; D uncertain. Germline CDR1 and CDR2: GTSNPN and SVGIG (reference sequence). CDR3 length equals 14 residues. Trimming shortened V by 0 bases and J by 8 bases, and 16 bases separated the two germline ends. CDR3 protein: CAWSVVADPSGYTF. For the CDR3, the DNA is TGTGCCTGGAGTGTAGTAGCGGACCCCAGCGGCTACACCTTC.

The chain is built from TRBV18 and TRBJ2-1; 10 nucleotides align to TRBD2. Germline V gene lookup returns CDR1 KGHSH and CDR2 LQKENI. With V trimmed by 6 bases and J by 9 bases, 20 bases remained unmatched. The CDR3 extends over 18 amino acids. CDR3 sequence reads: CASSPSGSGRALSGEQFF. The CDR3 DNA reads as TGTGCCAGCTCGCCGTCTGGGAGCGGGAGGGCCCTCTCGGGTGAGCAGTTCTTC.

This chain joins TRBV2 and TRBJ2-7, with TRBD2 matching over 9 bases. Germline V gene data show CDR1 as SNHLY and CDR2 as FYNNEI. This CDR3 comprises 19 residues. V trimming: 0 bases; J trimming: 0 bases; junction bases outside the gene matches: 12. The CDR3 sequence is CASSEALRPSGAVSYEQYF. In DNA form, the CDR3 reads TGTGCCAGCAGTGAAGCGCTTCGGCCTAGCGGGGCCGTCTCCTACGAGCAGTACTTC. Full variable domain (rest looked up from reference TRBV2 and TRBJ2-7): EPEVTQTPSHQVTQMGQEVILRCVPISNHLYFYWYRQILGQKVEFLVSFYNNEISEKSEIFDDQFSVERPDGSNFTLKIRSTKLEDSAMYFCASSEALRPSGAVSYEQYFGPGTRLTVT.

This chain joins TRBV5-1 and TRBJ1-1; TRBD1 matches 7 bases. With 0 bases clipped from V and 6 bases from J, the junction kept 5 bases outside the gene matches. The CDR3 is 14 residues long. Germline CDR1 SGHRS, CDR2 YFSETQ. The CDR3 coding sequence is TGCGCCAGCAGCTTGGAGGGACAGACCGCTGAAGCTTTCTTT. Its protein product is CASSLEGQTAEAFF.

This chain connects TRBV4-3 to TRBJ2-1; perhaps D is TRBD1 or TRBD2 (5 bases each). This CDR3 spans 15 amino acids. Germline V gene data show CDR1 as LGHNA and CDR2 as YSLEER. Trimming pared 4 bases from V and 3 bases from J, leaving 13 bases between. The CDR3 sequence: CASSLGAGLYNEQFF. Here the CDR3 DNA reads TGCGCCAGCAGCCTTGGGGCGGGCCTCTACAATGAGCAGTTCTTC.

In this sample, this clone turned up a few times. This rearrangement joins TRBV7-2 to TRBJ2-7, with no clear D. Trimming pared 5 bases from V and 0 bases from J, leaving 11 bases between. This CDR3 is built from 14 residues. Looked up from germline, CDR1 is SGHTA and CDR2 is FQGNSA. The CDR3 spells CASSPDRSSYEQYF. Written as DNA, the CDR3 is TGTGCCAGCAGCCCAGATCGGAGCTCCTACGAGCAGTACTTC.

The DNA of the CDR3 is TGTGCCAGTAGAAAGAGCCGGACTAGCGGAAACGGGGAGCTGTTTTTT. It specifies CASRKSRTSGNGELFF. The chain couples TRBV19 to TRBJ2-2, with 10 bases lining up with TRBD2. The trim removed 6 bases at V and 7 bases at J, leaving 11 bases unmatched. The CDR3 loop spans 16 amino acids. Germline V gives CDR1 LNHDA, CDR2 SQIVND (reference sequence). The complete variable domain, with remaining parts taken from reference TRBV19 and TRBJ2-2, reads DGGITQSPKYLFRKEGQNVTLSCEQNLNHDAMYWYRQDPGQGLRLIYYSQIVNDFQKGDIAEGYSVSREKKESFPLTVTSAQKNPTAFYLCASRKSRTSGNGELFFGEGSRLTVL.

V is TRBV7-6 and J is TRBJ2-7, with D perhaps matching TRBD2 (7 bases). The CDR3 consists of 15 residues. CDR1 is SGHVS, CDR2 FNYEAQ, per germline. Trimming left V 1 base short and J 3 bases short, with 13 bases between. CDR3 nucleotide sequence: TGTGCCAGCAGCTTAGAACGGGGGGCATACTACGAGCAGTACTTC. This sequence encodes CASSLERGAYYEQYF.

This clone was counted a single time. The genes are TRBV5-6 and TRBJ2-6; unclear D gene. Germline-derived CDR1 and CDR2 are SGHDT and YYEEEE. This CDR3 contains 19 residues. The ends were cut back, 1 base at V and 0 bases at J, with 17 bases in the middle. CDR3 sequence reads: CASSLKSVAGFSGANVLTF. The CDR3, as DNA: TGTGCCAGCAGCTTGAAGTCGGTTGCTGGGTTCTCTGGGGCCAACGTCCTGACTTTC.

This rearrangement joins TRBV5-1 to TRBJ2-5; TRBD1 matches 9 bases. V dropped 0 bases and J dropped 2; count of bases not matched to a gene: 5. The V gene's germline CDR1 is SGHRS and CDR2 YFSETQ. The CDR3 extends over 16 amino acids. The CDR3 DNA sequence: TGCGCCAGCAGCTTGGCAGGGACAGGGCCACAAGAGACCCAGTACTTC. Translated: CASSLAGTGPQETQYF.